The sequence of this TCR beta chain was determined in a study of blood T cell repertoires in COVID-19. Study information: Whether acute or convalescent, the COVID-19 samples came from the United States, Italy and Spain. Nucleic acid was either cDNA or gDNA, and it came from T cells, B-cell-depleted T cells, or PBMCs.

V was shortened by 5 bases and J by 6 bases, with 11 bases between the two germline ends. The CDR3 is 13 residues long. The method was immunoSEQ multiplex PCR; TCRdb's version includes in-frame clones alone and lacks a portion of them. The sample lists 150,000 or so clones, about four fifths seen once, with approximately 16% in the top ten. V usage is TRBV12-3 or TRBV12-4 and J usage is TRBJ1-5, with a weak D call TRBD1 (5 bases). The specimen was peripheral blood. The TCR comes from a human donor with acute or convalescent COVID-19. The donor label of this sample is uncertain. In nucleotides, the CDR3 is TGTGCCAGCAGTGTTCAGGGTTCTCAGCCCCAGCATTTT. It specifies CASSVQGSQPQHF.